One and the same sample provided the 27 T cell receptor beta chains below, sequenced in a study of CD8 T cells in Susac syndrome (dated by TCRdb to about 2019). The library was generated by the immunoSEQ multiplex PCR assay. RNA was extracted using the RNeasy kit, and about 0.5 to 1 ug of the RNA was reverse transcribed with random hexamers. The public reads were reanalyzed by TCRdb: fastp trimming at Q25, MiXCR alignment, in-frame beta chains only. CDR3 protein duplicates are merged, each entry listing the most common genes and DNA. This sample lists about 250,000 distinct CDR3 sequences; just under 95% were detected once. The ten largest clones take up 0.07% to 0.09% of the sample. The sequencing input was CD4+ T cells from PBMCs. Every receptor here comes from a human donor with multiple sclerosis.

The chain recombines TRBV12-3 or TRBV12-4 with TRBJ2-2; D possibly corresponds to TRBD1 (6 bases). The length of the CDR3 is 15 residues. V lost 5 bases to trimming and J lost 4 bases, with 14 bases between them. The chain's CDR3 is CASSPGQTITGELFF. CDR3 DNA sequence: TGTGCCAGCAGTCCAGGACAGACGATCACCGGGGAGCTGTTTTTT.

The CDR3 region has the DNA TGTGCCAGCAGCCTCCCGGGCCAGAACACTGAAGCTTTCTTT. Amino acids: CASSLPGQNTEAFF. This sequence joins TRBV5-6 and TRBJ1-1; D remains unclear. Per the germline V gene, CDR1 is SGHDT and CDR2 is YYEEEE. V lost 4 bases and J 1 base, leaving 11 bases between the germline ends. This CDR3 has 14 amino acids.

This chain joins TRBV7-9 and TRBJ2-3; TRBD1 agrees at 8 bases. With 4 bases clipped from V and 1 base from J, the junction kept 4 bases outside the gene matches. The CDR3 length is 15 residues. Germline CDR1 is SEHNR and CDR2 is FQNEAQ (reference sequence). The CDR3 coding sequence is TGTGCCAGCAGCTCAACAGGGGGACGCACAGATACGCAGTATTTT. Residues: CASSSTGGRTDTQYF.

The rearrangement uses TRBV11-1 and TRBJ2-7, with 12 nucleotides matching TRBD2. The trim removed 5 bases at V and 0 bases at J, leaving 23 bases unmatched. Germline V gene lookup returns CDR1 SGHAT and CDR2 FQDESV (reference sequence). CDR3 length: 22 amino acids. CDR3 DNA sequence: TGTGCCAGCAGCCCCGGGGGGTCCAGGGGCACGCTAGCGGGGGGGAGCTCCTACGAGCAGTACTTC. Protein product: CASSPGGSRGTLAGGSSYEQYF.

J is TRBJ2-7 and V is TRBV28; 10 nucleotides line up with TRBD1. The CDR3 has 15 amino acids. Germline V gives CDR1 MDHEN, CDR2 SYDVKM. V trimming: 4 bases; J trimming: 2 bases; junction bases outside the gene matches: 5. CDR3 in amino acids: CASSSTGTGAYEQYF. Written as DNA, the CDR3 is TGTGCCAGCAGTTCCACCGGGACAGGGGCCTACGAGCAGTACTTC. Complete variable domain (other parts from reference TRBV28 and TRBJ2-7): DVKVTQSSRYLVKRTGEKVFLECVQDMDHENMFWYRQDPGLGLRLIYFSYDVKMKEKGDIPEGYSVSREKKERFSLILESASTNQTSMYLCASSSTGTGAYEQYFGPGTRLTVT.

The chain employs TRBV4-1 and TRBJ1-1; the match to TRBD1 covers 7 bases. The V gene end was trimmed by 8 bases and the J gene end by 1 base; junction bases not matched to a gene: 10. The length of the CDR3 is 15 residues. Germline V gene sequence: CDR1 MGHRA, CDR2 YSYEKL. The CDR3 bases are TGCGCCAGCCGGGCCCCCGGGACAGCGAACACTGAAGCTTTCTTT. It encodes CASRAPGTANTEAFF.

This sequence joins TRBV24-1 and TRBJ2-7; 10 positions match TRBD1. V gave up 3 bases and J gave up 5 bases; unmatched junction bases: 6. The length of the CDR3 is 15 residues. Per the germline V gene, CDR1 is KGHDR and CDR2 is SFDVKD. The DNA of the CDR3 is TGTGCCACCAGTGATCCCTCCGGGACAGGGGACGAGCAGTACTTC. It is translated as CATSDPSGTGDEQYF.

The rearrangement joins TRBV18 to TRBJ2-3, with 9 nucleotides matching TRBD2. Losses at the gene ends were 3 bases for V and 4 bases for J; bases not matched to a gene: 14. Germline-derived CDR1 and CDR2 are KGHSH and LQKENI. CDR3 length: 18 residues. For the CDR3, the DNA is TGTGCCAGCTCACCTCTTGTAGCGGGGGCCGGATCCGCAGATACGCAGTATTTT. Translating it yields CASSPLVAGAGSADTQYF.

This chain uses TRBV6-1 with TRBJ2-7, with 7 bases lining up with TRBD1. Germline-derived CDR1 and CDR2 are MNHNS and SASEGT. The CDR3 has 14 amino acids. The junction had 9 bases not matched to a gene; V was cut back by 0 bases and J by 10 bases. This CDR3 reads CASSEADRVSRQYV. CDR3 in DNA: TGTGCCAGCAGTGAAGCCGACAGGGTCAGTCGTCAGTACGTC.

The V and J genes are TRBV24-1 and TRBJ2-2, with D perhaps matching TRBD1 (6 bases). This CDR3 has 13 residues. CDR1 is KGHDR, CDR2 SFDVKD, per germline. Trimming shortened V by 10 bases and J by 2 bases, and 10 bases separated the two germline ends. CDR3: CATRDINTGELFF. CDR3 DNA sequence: TGTGCCACTCGGGACATAAACACCGGGGAGCTGTTTTTT.

The rearrangement joins TRBV28 to TRBJ1-5, with D maybe TRBD1 (5 bases). CDR3 length: 13 residues. Trimming stripped 8 bases from V and 4 bases from J, with 12 bases between. Germline values: CDR1 MDHEN, CDR2 SYDVKM. CDR3: CASGGWGNQPQHF. CDR3 nucleotide sequence: TGTGCCAGCGGTGGGTGGGGGAATCAGCCCCAGCATTTT.

The rearrangement uses TRBV5-1 and TRBJ1-2, with 9 bases fitting TRBD1. The CDR3 extends over 14 amino acids. Germline V gene data show CDR1 as SGHRS and CDR2 as YFSETQ. V lost 2 bases to trimming and J lost 3 bases; unmatched junction nucleotides: 2. In DNA, the CDR3 is TGCGCCAGCAGCTTTCGGACAGGGGACTATGGCTACACCTTC. Protein: CASSFRTGDYGYTF.

CDR3 sequence: CASAGPYRLASDWELFF. The CDR3, as DNA: TGTGCCAGTGCGGGCCCTTACAGACTAGCGTCGGATTGGGAGCTGTTTTTT. V is TRBV6-4 and J is TRBJ2-2; 8 bases are shared with TRBD2. Per germline, CDR1 MRHNA and CDR2 SNTAGT. V dropped 9 bases and J dropped 9; count of bases not matched to a gene: 21. The CDR3 has 17 amino acids.

The gene calls are TRBV4-1 and TRBJ1-1; maybe TRBD1 (6 bases). V lost 4 bases and J lost 6, with 27 bases in between. The CDR3 is 18 amino acids. Germline-derived CDR1 and CDR2 are MGHRA and YSYEKL. The chain's CDR3 is CASSLHVRGLGGLPEAFF. The CDR3, as DNA: TGCGCCAGCAGCCTTCACGTACGGGGGCTGGGAGGTCTACCTGAAGCTTTCTTT.

V and J are TRBV20-1 and TRBJ2-2, with 9 positions matching TRBD1. Germline V CDR1 and CDR2: DFQATT, SNEGSKA (reference sequence). CDR3 length: 16 amino acids. With V trimmed by 3 bases and J by 6 bases, 11 bases remained unmatched. The CDR3 DNA follows: TGCAGTGCTAGTTCTATCGGGACAGGGAGTTCCGGGGAGCTGTTTTTT. Amino acid sequence: CSASSIGTGSSGELFF.

This chain connects TRBV27 to TRBJ2-7; D is perhaps TRBD2 (5 bases). V dropped 3 bases and J dropped 2 bases, with 11 bases sitting between them. CDR3 length: 14 amino acids. From germline, CDR1 is MNHEY and CDR2 SMNVEV (reference sequence). Written as DNA, the CDR3 is TGTGCCAGCAGTTTGCTAGCAGCTCCCTACGAGCAGTACGTC. Protein: CASSLLAAPYEQYV.

The chain employs TRBV30 and TRBJ1-2; tentative D call: TRBD1 (6 bases). The V gene lost 0 bases and the J gene lost 4 bases, with 18 bases spanning the gap. This CDR3 is 16 amino acids long. Germline values: CDR1 GTSNPN, CDR2 SVGIG (reference sequence). The CDR3 region is CAWSVQGRVTGYGYTF. The CDR3 region has the DNA TGTGCCTGGAGTGTACAGGGCAGGGTGACTGGCTATGGCTACACCTTC.

The V gene is TRBV7-2, the J gene TRBJ1-2; unclear D gene. The germline V gene encodes CDR1 SGHTA and CDR2 FQGNSA. Trimming took off 2 bases at V and 7 bases at J, with 11 bases between the two ends. CDR3 size: 13 residues. The CDR3, as DNA: TGTGCCAGCAGCTTATTCTCAGGTAGTGGCTACACCTTC. Residues: CASSLFSGSGYTF.

This chain uses TRBV5-1 with TRBJ1-1; 7 bases are shared with TRBD1. Germline V gives CDR1 SGHRS, CDR2 YFSETQ. The CDR3 loop spans 17 amino acids. V lost 4 bases to trimming and J lost 3 bases; unmatched junction nucleotides: 15. CDR3 residues: CASSAITGVGSDTEAFF. DNA of the CDR3: TGCGCCAGCAGCGCCATTACAGGGGTGGGGTCGGACACTGAAGCTTTCTTT.

The V call is TRBV27, the J call TRBJ1-2; D gene uncertain. The CDR3 is made up of 16 amino acids. CDR1 and CDR2 from the germline V gene are MNHEY and SMNVEV (reference sequence). V gave up 3 bases and J gave up 1 base, with 15 bases separating them. The CDR3 loop reads CASSLGPTEGNYGYTF. The CDR3 DNA reads as TGTGCCAGCAGTTTGGGTCCAACGGAGGGTAACTATGGCTACACCTTC.

V is TRBV7-2 and J is TRBJ1-5, with 8 bases fitting TRBD1. This CDR3 region has 14 residues. Germline V gene data show CDR1 as SGHTA and CDR2 as FQGNSA. J was trimmed by 2 bases and V by 6 bases; bases with no gene match: 3. The DNA of the CDR3 is TGTGCCAGCAGGGCAGGGGGCGGCAATCAGCCCCAGCATTTT. Protein sequence: CASRAGGGNQPQHF.

The chain uses TRBV20-1 and TRBJ1-5; TRBD1 aligns across 8 bases. The length of the CDR3 is 14 residues. Germline-derived CDR1 and CDR2 are DFQATT and SNEGSKA (reference sequence). The J segment lost 7 bases and the V segment lost 3 bases, leaving 8 bases of the junction unmatched. The CDR3 region has the DNA TGCAGTGCTAGTCGGGGGACAGGTCAACAGCCCCAGCATTTT. Protein: CSASRGTGQQPQHF.

The V gene is TRBV19, the J gene TRBJ1-4; a possible D gene is TRBD1 (5 bases). Looked up from germline, CDR1 is LNHDA and CDR2 is SQIVND (reference sequence). The CDR3 is made up of 14 amino acids. Deletions cut 4 bases from V and 0 bases from J, with 6 bases between. CDR3 DNA: TGTGCCAGTAGTACGACAGCAACTAATGAAAAACTGTTTTTT. Its translation: CASSTTATNEKLFF.

This clonotype was recorded only once. The chain couples TRBV20-1 to TRBJ2-7; tentatively, D is TRBD1 (6 bases). The germline V gene encodes CDR1 DFQATT and CDR2 SNEGSKA (reference sequence). This CDR3 is 14 amino acids long. The V and J ends lost 0 bases and 2 bases respectively, with 11 bases between them. CDR3 sequence (DNA): TGCAGTGCTAGAGATTACAGGGTTCCCTACGAGCAGTACTTC. The encoded protein is CSARDYRVPYEQYF.

As DNA, the CDR3 is TGTGCCAGCAGTGAATCCAGTAACAATGAGCAGTTCTTC. This sequence encodes CASSESSNNEQFF. The V and J genes are TRBV2 and TRBJ2-1; D gene unclear. Germline V lookup: CDR1 SNHLY, CDR2 FYNNEI. This CDR3 spans 13 amino acids. The V and J ends lost 2 bases and 5 bases respectively, with 7 bases between them. The whole variable domain, remainder taken from reference TRBV2 and TRBJ2-1, is EPEVTQTPSHQVTQMGQEVILRCVPISNHLYFYWYRQILGQKVEFLVSFYNNEISEKSEIFDDQFSVERPDGSNFTLKIRSTKLEDSAMYFCASSESSNNEQFFGPGTRLTVL.

The V gene is TRBV28, the J gene TRBJ2-7; 8 nucleotides agree with TRBD1. Losses at the gene ends were 8 bases for V and 3 bases for J; bases not matched to a gene: 3. The CDR3 has 12 amino acids. CDR1 MDHEN and CDR2 SYDVKM come from the germline V gene. In DNA form, the CDR3 reads TGTGCCAGCGCAACAGGGGGCTACGAGCAGTACTTC. Translated, it gives CASATGGYEQYF.

This clonotype was detected only a few times. The chain uses TRBV15 and TRBJ2-7; 8 bases match TRBD1. This CDR3 is 14 amino acids long. V dropped 3 bases and J dropped 1; count of bases not matched to a gene: 2. Germline assignment: CDR1 LNHNV and CDR2 YYDKDF (reference sequence). CDR3 in DNA: TGTGCCACCAGCAGGGACAGGGCATCCTACGAGCAGTACTTC. Amino acid sequence: CATSRDRASYEQYF.